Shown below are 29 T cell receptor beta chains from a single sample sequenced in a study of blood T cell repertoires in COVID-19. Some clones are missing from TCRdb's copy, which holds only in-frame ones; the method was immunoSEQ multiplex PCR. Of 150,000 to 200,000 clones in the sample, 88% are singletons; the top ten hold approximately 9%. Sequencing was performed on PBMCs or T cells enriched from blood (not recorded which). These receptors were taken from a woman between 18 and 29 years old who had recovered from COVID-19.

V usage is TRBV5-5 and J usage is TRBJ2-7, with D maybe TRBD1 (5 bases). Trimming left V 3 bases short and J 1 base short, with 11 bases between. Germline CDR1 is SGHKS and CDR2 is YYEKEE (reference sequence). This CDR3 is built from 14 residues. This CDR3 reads CASSYTGQSYEQYF. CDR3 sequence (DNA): TGTGCCAGCAGCTATACCGGACAATCCTACGAGCAGTACTTC.

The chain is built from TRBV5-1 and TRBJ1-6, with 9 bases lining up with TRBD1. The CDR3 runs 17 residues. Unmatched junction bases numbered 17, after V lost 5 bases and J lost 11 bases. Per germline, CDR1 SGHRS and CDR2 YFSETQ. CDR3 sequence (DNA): TGCGCCAGCAGAGTAGATATATCCGGGACAGGGTGGACACCCCTCCACTTT. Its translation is CASRVDISGTGWTPLHF.

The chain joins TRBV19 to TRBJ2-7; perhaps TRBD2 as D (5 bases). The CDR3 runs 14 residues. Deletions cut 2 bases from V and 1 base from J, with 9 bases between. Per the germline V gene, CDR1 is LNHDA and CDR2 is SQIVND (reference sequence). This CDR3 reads CASSINEGSYEQYF. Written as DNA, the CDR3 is TGTGCCAGTAGTATAAATGAGGGTTCCTACGAGCAGTACTTC.

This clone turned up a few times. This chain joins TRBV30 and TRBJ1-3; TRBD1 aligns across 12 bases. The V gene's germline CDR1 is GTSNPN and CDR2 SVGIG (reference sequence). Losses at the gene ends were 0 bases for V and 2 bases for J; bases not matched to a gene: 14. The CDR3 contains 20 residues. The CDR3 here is CAWSVSGTGGPRGTGNTIYF. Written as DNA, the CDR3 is TGTGCCTGGAGTGTTAGCGGGACAGGGGGCCCTCGGGGCACTGGAAACACCATATATTTT. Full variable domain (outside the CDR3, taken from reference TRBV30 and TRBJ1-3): SQTIHQWPATLVQPVGSPLSLECTVEGTSNPNLYWYRQAAGRGLQLLFYSVGIGQISSEVPQNLSASRPQDRQFILSSKKLLLSDSGFYLCAWSVSGTGGPRGTGNTIYFGEGSWLTVV.

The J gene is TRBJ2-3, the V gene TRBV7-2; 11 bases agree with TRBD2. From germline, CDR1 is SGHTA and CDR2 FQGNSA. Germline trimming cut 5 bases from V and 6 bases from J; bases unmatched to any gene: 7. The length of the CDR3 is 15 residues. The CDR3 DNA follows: TGTGCCAGCAGCATACTAGCGGGGGAAGGGGATACGCAGTATTTT. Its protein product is CASSILAGEGDTQYF.

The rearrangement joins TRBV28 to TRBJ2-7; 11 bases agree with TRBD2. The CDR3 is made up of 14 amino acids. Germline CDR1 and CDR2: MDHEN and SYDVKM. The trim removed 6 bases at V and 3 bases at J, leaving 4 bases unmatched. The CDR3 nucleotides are TGTGCCAGCAGCGTTAGCGGGGGGGACTACGAGCAGTACTTC. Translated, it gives CASSVSGGDYEQYF.

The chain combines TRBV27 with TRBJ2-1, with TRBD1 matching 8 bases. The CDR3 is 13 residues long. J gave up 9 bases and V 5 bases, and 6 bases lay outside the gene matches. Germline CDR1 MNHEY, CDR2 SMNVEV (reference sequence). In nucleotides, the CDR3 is TGTGCCAGCAGTCTCTCCAGGGGGCCTGAGCAGTTCTTC. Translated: CASSLSRGPEQFF.

CDR3 amino acids: CAISEEVENQPQHF. For the CDR3, the DNA is TGTGCCATCAGTGAGGAGGTTGAGAATCAGCCCCAGCATTTT. This sequence joins TRBV10-3 and TRBJ1-5; no definite D call. V lost 2 bases and J 4 bases, leaving 9 bases between the germline ends. The germline V gene encodes CDR1 ENHRY and CDR2 SYGVKD. This CDR3 has 14 amino acids.

In nucleotides, the CDR3 is TGCGCCAGCAGCGAAATAGCGGGAGGAAGCTACGAGCAGTACTTC. Translated, it gives CASSEIAGGSYEQYF. The chain couples TRBV5-1 to TRBJ2-7, with 10 nucleotides matching TRBD2. V dropped 4 bases and J dropped 3; count of bases not matched to a gene: 7. Germline CDR1 is SGHRS and CDR2 is YFSETQ. The CDR3 length is 15 residues.

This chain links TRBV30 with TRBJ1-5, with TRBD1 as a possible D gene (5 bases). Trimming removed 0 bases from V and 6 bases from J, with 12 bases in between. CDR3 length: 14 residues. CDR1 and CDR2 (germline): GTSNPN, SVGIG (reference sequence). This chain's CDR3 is CAWSVGQGLQPQHF. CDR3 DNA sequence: TGTGCCTGGAGTGTAGGGCAGGGCCTTCAGCCCCAGCATTTT. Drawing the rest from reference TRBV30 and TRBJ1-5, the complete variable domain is SQTIHQWPATLVQPVGSPLSLECTVEGTSNPNLYWYRQAAGRGLQLLFYSVGIGQISSEVPQNLSASRPQDRQFILSSKKLLLSDSGFYLCAWSVGQGLQPQHFGDGTRLSIL.

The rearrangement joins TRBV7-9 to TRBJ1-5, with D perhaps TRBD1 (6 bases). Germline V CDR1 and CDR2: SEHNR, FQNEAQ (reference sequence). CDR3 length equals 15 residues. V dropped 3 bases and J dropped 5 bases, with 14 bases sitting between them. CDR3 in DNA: TGTGCCAGCAGCTTGAAACGACAGGAGGATCAGCCCCAGCATTTT. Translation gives CASSLKRQEDQPQHF.

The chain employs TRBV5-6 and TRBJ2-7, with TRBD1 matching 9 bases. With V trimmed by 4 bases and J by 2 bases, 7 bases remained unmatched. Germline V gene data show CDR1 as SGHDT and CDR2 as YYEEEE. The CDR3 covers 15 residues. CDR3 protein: CASSHRGQGTYEQYF. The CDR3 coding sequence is TGTGCCAGCAGCCACAGGGGGCAGGGGACCTACGAGCAGTACTTC.

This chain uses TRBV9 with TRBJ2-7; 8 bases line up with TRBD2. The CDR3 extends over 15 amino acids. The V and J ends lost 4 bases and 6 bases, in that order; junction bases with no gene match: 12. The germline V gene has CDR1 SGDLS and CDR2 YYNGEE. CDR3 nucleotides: TGTGCCAGCAGCCGAGACTTGAGCGGGAGTTCCGAGCAGTACTTC. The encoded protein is CASSRDLSGSSEQYF.

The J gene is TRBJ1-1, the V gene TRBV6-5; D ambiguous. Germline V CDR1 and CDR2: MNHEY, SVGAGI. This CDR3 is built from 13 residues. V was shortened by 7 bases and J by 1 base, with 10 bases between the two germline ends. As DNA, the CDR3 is TGTGCCAGCACGAGGGCGCCGAACACTGAAGCTTTCTTT. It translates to CASTRAPNTEAFF.

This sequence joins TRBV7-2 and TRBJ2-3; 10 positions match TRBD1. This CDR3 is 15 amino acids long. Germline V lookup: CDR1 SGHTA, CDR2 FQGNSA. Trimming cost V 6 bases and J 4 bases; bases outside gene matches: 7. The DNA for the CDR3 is TGTGCCAGCAGATTCGGGACAGGGGTGGCAGATACGCAGTATTTT. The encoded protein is CASRFGTGVADTQYF.

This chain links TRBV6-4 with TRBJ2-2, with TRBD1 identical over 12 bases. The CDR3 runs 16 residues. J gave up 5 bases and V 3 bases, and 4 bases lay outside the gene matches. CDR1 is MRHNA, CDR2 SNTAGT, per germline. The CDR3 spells CASSDAGQGATGELFF. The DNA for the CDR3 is TGTGCCAGCAGTGATGCGGGACAGGGGGCGACCGGGGAGCTGTTTTTT.

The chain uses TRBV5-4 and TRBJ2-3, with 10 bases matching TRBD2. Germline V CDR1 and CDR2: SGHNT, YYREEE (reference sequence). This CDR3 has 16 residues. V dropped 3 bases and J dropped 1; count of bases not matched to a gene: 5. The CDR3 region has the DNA TGTGCCAGCAGCTGGGGGACTAGCGCCCGCACAGATACGCAGTATTTT. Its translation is CASSWGTSARTDTQYF. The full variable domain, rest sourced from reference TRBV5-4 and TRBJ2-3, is ETGVTQSPTHLIKTRGQQVTLRCSSQSGHNTVSWYQQALGQGPQFIFQYYREEENGRGNFPPRFSGLQFPNYSSELNVNALELDDSALYLCASSWGTSARTDTQYFGPGTRLTVL.

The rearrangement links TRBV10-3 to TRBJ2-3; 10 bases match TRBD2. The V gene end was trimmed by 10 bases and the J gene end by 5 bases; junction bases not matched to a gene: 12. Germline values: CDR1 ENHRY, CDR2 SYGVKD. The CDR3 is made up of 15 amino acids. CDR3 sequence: CATELSGGLGDTQYF. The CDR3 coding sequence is TGTGCCACAGAACTTAGCGGGGGGCTGGGAGATACGCAGTATTTT.

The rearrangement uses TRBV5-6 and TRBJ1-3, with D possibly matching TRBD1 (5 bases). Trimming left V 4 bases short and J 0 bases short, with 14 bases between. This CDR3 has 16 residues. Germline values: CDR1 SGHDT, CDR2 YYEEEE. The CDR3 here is CASSLLTVGSGNTIYF. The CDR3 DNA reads TGTGCCAGCAGCCTCTTGACAGTGGGCTCTGGAAACACCATATATTTT.

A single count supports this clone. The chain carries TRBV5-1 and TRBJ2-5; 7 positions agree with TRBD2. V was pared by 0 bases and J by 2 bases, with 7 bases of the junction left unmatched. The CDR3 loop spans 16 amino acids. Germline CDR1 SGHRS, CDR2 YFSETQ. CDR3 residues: CASSLDTSGVQETQYF. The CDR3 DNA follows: TGCGCCAGCAGCTTGGATACCAGCGGGGTTCAAGAGACCCAGTACTTC.

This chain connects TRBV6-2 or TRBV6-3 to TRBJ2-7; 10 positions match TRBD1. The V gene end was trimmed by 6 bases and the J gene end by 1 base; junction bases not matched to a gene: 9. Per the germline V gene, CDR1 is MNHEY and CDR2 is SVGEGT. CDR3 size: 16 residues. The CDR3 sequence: CASSPQGQGPSYEQYF. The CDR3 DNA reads TGTGCCAGCAGCCCTCAGGGACAGGGGCCATCCTACGAGCAGTACTTC.

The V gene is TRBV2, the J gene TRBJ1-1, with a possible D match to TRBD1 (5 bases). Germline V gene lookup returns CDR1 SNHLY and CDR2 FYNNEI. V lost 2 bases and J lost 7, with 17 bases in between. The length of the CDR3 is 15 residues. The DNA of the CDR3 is TGTGCCAGCAGTGAATGGTTGATGGGGCGCGTTGAAGCTTTCTTT. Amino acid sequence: CASSEWLMGRVEAFF.

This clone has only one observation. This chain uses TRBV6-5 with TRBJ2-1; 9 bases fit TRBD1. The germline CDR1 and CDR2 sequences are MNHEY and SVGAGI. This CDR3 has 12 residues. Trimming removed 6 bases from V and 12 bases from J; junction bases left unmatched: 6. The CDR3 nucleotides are TGTGCCAGCAGCCCCCGGGACAGGGCGCAGTTCTTC. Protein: CASSPRDRAQFF.

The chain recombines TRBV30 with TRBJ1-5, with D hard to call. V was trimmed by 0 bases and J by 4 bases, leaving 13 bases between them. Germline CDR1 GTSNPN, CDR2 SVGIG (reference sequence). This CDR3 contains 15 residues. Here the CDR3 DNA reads TGTGCCTGGAGTGTCTTCGGCGGGCCTAATCAGCCCCAGCATTTT. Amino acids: CAWSVFGGPNQPQHF.

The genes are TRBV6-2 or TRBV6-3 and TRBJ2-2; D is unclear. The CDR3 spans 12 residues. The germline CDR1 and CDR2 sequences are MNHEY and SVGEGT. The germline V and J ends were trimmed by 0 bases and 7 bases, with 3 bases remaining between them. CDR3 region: CASSYSYGELFF. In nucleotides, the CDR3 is TGTGCCAGCAGTTACTCGTACGGGGAGCTGTTTTTT.

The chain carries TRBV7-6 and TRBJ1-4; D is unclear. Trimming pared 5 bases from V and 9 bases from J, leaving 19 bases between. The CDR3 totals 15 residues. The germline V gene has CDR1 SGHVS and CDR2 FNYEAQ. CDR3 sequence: CASSREEGGYKKLFF. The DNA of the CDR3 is TGTGCCAGCAGCCGCGAGGAAGGAGGGTATAAAAAACTGTTTTTT. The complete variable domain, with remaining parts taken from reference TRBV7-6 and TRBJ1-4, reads GAGVSQSPRYKVTKRGQDVALRCDPISGHVSLYWYRQALGQGPEFLTYFNYEAQQDKSGLPNDRFSAERPEGSISTLTIQRTEQRDSAMYRCASSREEGGYKKLFFGSGTQLSVL.

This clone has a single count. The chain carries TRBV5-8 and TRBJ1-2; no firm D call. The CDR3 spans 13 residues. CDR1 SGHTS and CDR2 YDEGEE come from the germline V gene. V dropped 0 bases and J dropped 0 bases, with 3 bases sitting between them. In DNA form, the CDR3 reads TGTGCCAGCAGCTTGGCGTCTAACTATGGCTACACCTTC. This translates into CASSLASNYGYTF.

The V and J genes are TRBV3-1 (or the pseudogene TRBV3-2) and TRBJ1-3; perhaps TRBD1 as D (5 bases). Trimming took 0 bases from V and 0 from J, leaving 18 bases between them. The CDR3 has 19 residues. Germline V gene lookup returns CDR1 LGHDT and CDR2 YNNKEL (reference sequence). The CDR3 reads CASSQDELMGGYSGNTIYF. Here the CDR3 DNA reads TGTGCCAGCAGCCAAGATGAGTTAATGGGGGGGTACTCTGGAAACACCATATATTTT.

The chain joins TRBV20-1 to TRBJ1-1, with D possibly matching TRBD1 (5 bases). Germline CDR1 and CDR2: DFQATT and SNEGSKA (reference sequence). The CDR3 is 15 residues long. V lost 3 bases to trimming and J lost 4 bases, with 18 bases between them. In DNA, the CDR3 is TGCAGTGCTAGTTCGGCAGGGAAGAAGGGCACTGAAGCTTTCTTT. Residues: CSASSAGKKGTEAFF.